This T cell receptor (beta chain) comes out of a study of identical twins. The CDR3 spans 14 residues. The V and J ends lost 3 bases and 3 bases respectively, with 11 bases between them. TCRdb called the 5' RACE reads again in MiXCR, with one record for every CDR3 protein. The sample consists of approximately 260,000 distinct CDR3 sequences, about 8.3% of them appearing once. The same sample was also studied in work on yellow fever vaccine responses in identical twins.

V gene TRBV12-3 or TRBV12-4 combines with J gene TRBJ2-5, with D possibly being TRBD1 (5 bases). The TCR sequence derives from a young woman in good health. Sequencing was carried out using CD8+ T cells sorted from blood. The CDR3, as DNA: TGTGCCAGCAGTTTTGCAGGGTCCGAAGAGACCCAGTACTTC. Translation: CASSFAGSEETQYF.